The rows below give T cell receptor beta chains drawn from one sample of a study of cytomegalovirus exposure and HLA in healthy donors. Libraries were prepared by immunoSEQ multiplex PCR; TCRdb keeps only in-frame clonotypes and omits some of them. The profile shows about 100,000 clones, 79% of them singletons. Sequenced input: PBMCs. These TCRs come from a female donor in good health and CMV-seropositive. The CDR3 runs from the conserved cysteine through the conserved F or W. D genes are given only for firm matches.

j_call d_call v_call cdr3_aa cdr3_nt
TRBJ1-1 TRBD1 TRBV7-6 CASSLAPPIIQGINTEAFF TGTGCCAGCAGCTTAGCGCCCCCAATCATACAGGGGATAAACACTGAAGCTTTCTTT
TRBJ1-2 - TRBV5-4 CASSFQGFYGYTF TGTGCCAGCAGCTTTCAGGGGTTCTATGGCTACACCTTC
TRBJ2-3 TRBD2 TRBV7-2 CASSSSGSTDTQYF TGTGCCAGCAGCTCTAGCGGCTCAACAGATACGCAGTATTTT
TRBJ2-3 - TRBV5-8 CASSLGGANTDTQYF TGTGCCAGCAGCTTGGGCGGCGCCAACACAGATACGCAGTATTTT
TRBJ1-1 TRBD1 TRBV7-8 CASSHSDRVTEAFF TGTGCCAGCAGCCACAGCGACAGGGTCACTGAAGCTTTCTTT
TRBJ2-1 - TRBV19 CASSIGQSSYNEQFF TGTGCCAGTAGTATTGGGCAGAGCTCCTACAATGAGCAGTTCTTC
TRBJ1-2 - TRBV11-2 CASSLGIGVNYGYTF TGTGCCAGCAGCTTAGGGATAGGGGTTAACTATGGCTACACCTTC
TRBJ1-3 - TRBV5-1 CASRWGVESAGNTIYF TGCGCCAGCAGATGGGGGGTAGAGTCGGCTGGAAACACCATATATTTT
TRBJ2-2 TRBD2 TRBV2 CASSRLAGGSGELFF TGTGCCAGCAGTAGACTAGCGGGGGGGTCCGGGGAGCTGTTTTTT
TRBJ2-2 TRBD1 TRBV18 CASSPLETGETGELFF TGTGCCAGCTCACCCCTAGAGACAGGGGAAACCGGGGAGCTGTTTTTT
TRBJ2-7 TRBD1 TRBV6-1 CASARADRQYEQYF TGTGCCAGCGCACGGGCGGACAGGCAATACGAGCAGTACTTC
TRBJ2-1 TRBD2 TRBV9 CASSFGGMGNNEQFF TGTGCCAGCAGCTTCGGGGGGATGGGAAACAATGAGCAGTTCTTC